This paragraph reports one T cell receptor beta chain. These data come from a study of cytomegalovirus exposure and HLA in healthy donors. Germline V gives CDR1 MNHEY, CDR2 SVGAGI. The CDR3 is made up of 15 amino acids. The junction had 4 bases not matched to a gene; V was cut back by 0 bases and J by 4 bases. PCR employed 60 Vbeta and 13 Jbeta primers. Produced via immunoSEQ multiplex PCR; TCRdb's table is partial and in-frame only. The sample shows 150,000 to 200,000 clones, around two thirds of them seen only once. The sequencing input was PBMCs. The receptor's source is a man aged 30-40 years in good health and CMV-seropositive. The J gene is TRBJ2-5, the V gene TRBV6-5, with 8 positions matching TRBD1. CDR3 coding DNA: TGTGCCAGCAGTTACTCGCCAGGGGGCCTAGAGACCCAGTACTTC. It codes for CASSYSPGGLETQYF.